These 4 T cell receptor beta chains were sequenced from one sample in a study of OX40 agonist ivuxolimab in advanced cancers. Measured with immunoSEQ multiplex PCR; TCRdb has only the in-frame clones, and not every one. Here the sample spans about 69,000 clones, about four fifths being singletons. Specimen: CD4+ or CD8+ T cells sorted from blood, collected in a trial of the OX40 agonist ivuxolimab. Receptor source: an adult with an advanced solid tumor such as melanoma, head and neck, liver or kidney cancer.

In this sample, this clone turned up once. The chain is built from TRBV19 and TRBJ2-1; D uncertain. The germline CDR1 and CDR2 sequences are LNHDA and SQIVND (reference sequence). Trimming cost V 7 bases and J 0 bases, with 13 bases left between them. The CDR3 sequence is 15 residues long. CDR3 coding DNA: TGTGCCAGTACCACCAGGAGATCCTCCTACAATGAGCAGTTCTTC. This sequence encodes CASTTRRSSYNEQFF.

This chain joins TRBV11-2 and TRBJ2-7; TRBD1 matches 9 bases. The germline CDR1 and CDR2 sequences are SGHAT and FQNNGV. J lost 3 bases, V lost 3 bases, and 3 bases had no gene match. The CDR3 runs 14 residues. The CDR3: CASSLGQGLYEQYF. The CDR3 nucleotides are TGTGCCAGCAGCTTGGGACAGGGCCTCTACGAGCAGTACTTC.

This chain links TRBV6-1 with TRBJ2-7; D is uncertain. The CDR3 is made up of 14 amino acids. Trimming removed 0 bases from V and 3 bases from J, with 9 bases in between. The germline CDR1 and CDR2 sequences are MNHNS and SASEGT. The CDR3 sequence: CASSEAHRHYEQYF. The CDR3 DNA sequence: TGTGCCAGCAGTGAAGCGCACAGACACTACGAGCAGTACTTC.

The CDR3 nucleotides read TGCGCCAGCAGCCCCACCCCGACAGGGAGAGAGACCCAGTACTTC. Amino acids: CASSPTPTGRETQYF. This chain connects TRBV4-3 to TRBJ2-5; 7 nucleotides match TRBD1. The V and J ends lost 4 bases and 4 bases, in that order; junction bases with no gene match: 9. The CDR3 is 15 amino acids. CDR1 is LGHNA and CDR2 is YSLEER in the germline V gene.